The 10 T cell receptor beta chains presented below share a single source sample, sequenced in a study of neurological immune-mediated disorders. TCRdb analysed the 5' RACE reads with MiXCR anew, one entry per CDR3 protein. The sample has tens of thousands of distinct CDR3 sequences, roughly 15% seen once. Time point: longitudinal time-point 1 (baseline). Sequencing was done on a sample of PBMCs. The source of these receptors is a female donor with HTLV-1-associated myelopathy (HAM/TSP).

The chain uses TRBV2 and TRBJ1-1; perhaps TRBD1 as D (6 bases). The CDR3 runs 13 residues. CDR1 and CDR2 from the germline V gene are SNHLY and FYNNEI. The V and J ends lost 10 bases and 5 bases respectively, with 17 bases between them. This chain's CDR3 is CATVGRGRTEAFF. CDR3 DNA sequence: TGTGCCACCGTCGGCAGGGGAAGAACTGAAGCTTTCTTT.

There are a few counts of this clonotype. CDR3 amino acids: CASSGSLNEKLFF. The CDR3 DNA is TGCGCCAGCAGCGGCAGCCTTAATGAAAAACTGTTTTTT. The rearrangement joins TRBV5-1 to TRBJ1-4, with D hard to call. V lost 4 bases and J 4 bases, leaving 8 bases between the germline ends. The length of the CDR3 is 13 residues. CDR1 and CDR2 from the germline V gene are SGHRS and YFSETQ. The whole variable domain, remainder taken from reference TRBV5-1 and TRBJ1-4, is KAGVTQTPRYLIKTRGQQVTLSCSPISGHRSVSWYQQTPGQGLQFLFEYFSETQRNKGNFPGRFSGRQFSNSRSEMNVSTLELGDSALYLCASSGSLNEKLFFGSGTQLSVL.

This clonotype has at least ten counts. This sequence joins TRBV7-3 and TRBJ2-1; 13 bases fit TRBD2. The CDR3 sequence is 16 residues long. Germline CDR1 and CDR2: SGHTA and FQGTGA. Unmatched junction bases numbered 9, after V lost 5 bases and J lost 8 bases. The CDR3 nucleotides are TGTGCCAGCAGCAATCGACTAGCGGGGGGTAGGGATGAGCAGTTCTTC. Protein: CASSNRLAGGRDEQFF.

This clonotype was counted at least ten times. The chain links TRBV10-3 to TRBJ2-2; 12 bases fit TRBD1. Trimming took 4 bases from V and 6 from J; bases not matched to a gene: 3. CDR3 length: 15 amino acids. Germline V lookup: CDR1 ENHRY, CDR2 SYGVKD. The CDR3 DNA reads TGTGCCATCAGTGGGGACAGGGGGCCGTCCGGGGAGCTGTTTTTT. This codes for CAISGDRGPSGELFF.

This clonotype was seen many times. The gene calls are TRBV10-1 and TRBJ1-4; D is uncertain. Germline CDR1 and CDR2: WNHNN and SYGVQD (reference sequence). This CDR3 comprises 15 residues. The ends were cut back, 6 bases at V and 8 bases at J, with 19 bases in the middle. The CDR3 protein is CASSERGPLGEKLFF. The CDR3 DNA is TGCGCCAGCAGCGAACGGGGTCCGTTGGGAGAAAAACTGTTTTTT.

Ten or more counts support this clonotype. The chain combines TRBV27 with TRBJ2-3, with a weak D call TRBD1 (7 bases). This CDR3 has 15 residues. V was shortened by 7 bases and J by 0 bases, with 14 bases between the two germline ends. Germline CDR1 and CDR2: MNHEY and SMNVEV (reference sequence). CDR3 region: CASKLQGTSTDTQYF. The CDR3, as DNA: TGTGCCAGCAAGCTACAGGGGACTAGCACAGATACGCAGTATTTT.

In its sample, this clonotype was seen many times. The V call is TRBV29-1, the J call TRBJ1-2, with D perhaps matching TRBD1 (5 bases). Germline-derived CDR1 and CDR2 are SQVTM and ANQGSEA. This CDR3 contains 13 residues. Trimming cost V 6 bases and J 8 bases, with 19 bases left between them. The CDR3 nucleotides read TGCAGCGTGGGCTCGGGGGATTTGAGGGGCTACACCTTC. It codes for CSVGSGDLRGYTF.

This clonotype was seen ten or more times. The chain combines TRBV7-9 with TRBJ2-7; 8 nucleotides align to TRBD1. The CDR3 loop spans 12 amino acids. V shed 2 bases, J shed 7 bases, and the junction held 1 base outside the gene matches. CDR1 and CDR2 (germline): SEHNR, FQNEAQ (reference sequence). The CDR3 DNA follows: TGTGCCAGCAGCTTAACAGGGGGTGAGCAGTACTTC. Translation gives CASSLTGGEQYF.

The V and J genes are TRBV5-1 and TRBJ1-1; possibly TRBD1 for D (5 bases). CDR3 length: 14 amino acids. CDR1 is SGHRS and CDR2 is YFSETQ in the germline V gene. Trimming shortened V by 2 bases and J by 4 bases, and 12 bases separated the two germline ends. As DNA, the CDR3 is TGCGCCAGCAGCTTCACAGGAACTATCACTGAAGCTTTCTTT. Residues: CASSFTGTITEAFF.

This clonotype was seen ten or more times. V and J are TRBV5-1 and TRBJ2-3; tentative D call: TRBD1 (5 bases). CDR3 length: 16 residues. V was shortened by 0 bases and J by 0 bases, with 11 bases between the two germline ends. From germline, CDR1 is SGHRS and CDR2 YFSETQ. CDR3 nucleotide sequence: TGCGCCAGCAGCTTGGGGGCTTCAGGGAGCACAGATACGCAGTATTTT. It translates to CASSLGASGSTDTQYF.